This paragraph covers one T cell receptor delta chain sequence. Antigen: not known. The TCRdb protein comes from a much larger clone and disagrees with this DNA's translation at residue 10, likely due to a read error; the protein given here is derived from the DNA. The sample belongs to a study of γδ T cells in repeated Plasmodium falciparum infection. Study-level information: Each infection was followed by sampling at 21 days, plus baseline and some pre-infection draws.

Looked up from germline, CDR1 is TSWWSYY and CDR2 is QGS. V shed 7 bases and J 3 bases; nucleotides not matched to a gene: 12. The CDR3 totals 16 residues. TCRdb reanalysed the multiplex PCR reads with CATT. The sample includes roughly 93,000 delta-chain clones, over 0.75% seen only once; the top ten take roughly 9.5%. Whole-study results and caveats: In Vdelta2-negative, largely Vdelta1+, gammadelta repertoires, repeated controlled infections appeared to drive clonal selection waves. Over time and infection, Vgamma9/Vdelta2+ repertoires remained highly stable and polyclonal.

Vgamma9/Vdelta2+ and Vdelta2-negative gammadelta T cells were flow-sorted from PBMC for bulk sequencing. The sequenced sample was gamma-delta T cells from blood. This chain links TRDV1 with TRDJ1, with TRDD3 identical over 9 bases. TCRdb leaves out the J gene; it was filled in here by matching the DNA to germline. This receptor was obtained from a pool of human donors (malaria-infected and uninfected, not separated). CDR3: CALAIGGYQQADKLIF. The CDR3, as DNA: TGTGCTCTTGCAATAGGGGGATACCAGCAAGCCGATAAACTCATCTTT.